This passage covers 6 T cell receptor beta chains from one sample sequenced in a study of response to subunit inactivated influenza vaccine. Using its own MiXCR run on the RT-PCR reads, TCRdb lists one record per CDR3 protein. Here the sample spans about 520,000 distinct CDR3 sequences, approximately 7.3% being singletons. The specimen was PBMCs from blood, collected 23 to 25 months after vaccination. Every receptor here comes from a man between 50 and 69 years old who received an inactivated influenza vaccine.

This rearrangement joins TRBV5-1 to TRBJ1-1; TRBD1 agrees at 10 bases. This CDR3 spans 17 amino acids. Trimming cost V 0 bases and J 4 bases; bases outside gene matches: 9. Germline V gene data show CDR1 as SGHRS and CDR2 as YFSETQ. The CDR3 sequence: CASSLGQTGGYITEAFF. CDR3 coding DNA: TGCGCCAGCAGCTTGGGGCAGACAGGGGGCTATATCACTGAAGCTTTCTTT.

The sample holds many counts of this clonotype. This chain connects TRBV27 to TRBJ2-3; 7 bases map to TRBD1. Trimming at V came to 6 bases and at J to 0 bases, leaving 6 bases not matched to a gene. CDR1 MNHEY and CDR2 SMNVEV come from the germline V gene (reference sequence). The CDR3 spans 15 residues. DNA for the CDR3: TGTGCCAGCAGCCGCCGGGGACAGAGCACAGATACGCAGTATTTT. Translation: CASSRRGQSTDTQYF.

This clonotype was recorded many times. The J gene is TRBJ2-1, the V gene TRBV20-1, with 12 positions matching TRBD1. Germline CDR1 and CDR2: DFQATT and SNEGSKA (reference sequence). This CDR3 is 15 amino acids long. The ends lost 8 bases at V and 8 bases at J; junction bases unmatched: 13. DNA of the CDR3: TGCAGTTTTCAGCCGGGACAGGGGGCCTGGGATGAGCAGTTCTTC. This encodes CSFQPGQGAWDEQFF.

This clonotype was seen only a few times. The chain joins TRBV20-1 to TRBJ2-7; D is unclear. Germline CDR1 reads DFQATT; CDR2 reads SNEGSKA (reference sequence). The V end lost 3 bases, the J end lost 3 bases, and 12 bases lay between the germline ends. This CDR3 contains 13 residues. The CDR3 here is CSARASADYEQYF. CDR3 in DNA: TGCAGTGCTAGGGCCTCAGCCGACTACGAGCAGTACTTC.

This clonotype has at least ten counts. The V and J genes are TRBV5-6 and TRBJ2-7; 10 bases are shared with TRBD1. This CDR3 is built from 14 residues. The J segment lost 3 bases and the V segment lost 3 bases, leaving 3 bases of the junction unmatched. CDR1 and CDR2 (germline): SGHDT, YYEEEE. The CDR3 sequence is CASSSGTGVYEQYF. In DNA form, the CDR3 reads TGTGCCAGCAGCTCCGGGACAGGGGTCTACGAGCAGTACTTC.

This clonotype was picked up a small number of times. DNA for the CDR3: TGCGCCAGCAGCTCGGACAGAGTAGCCAAAAACATTCAGTACTTC. This sequence encodes CASSSDRVAKNIQYF. The chain uses TRBV5-1 and TRBJ2-4; D is possibly TRBD1 (6 bases). The V end was cut by 3 bases, the J end by 0 bases, with 10 bases between. The length of the CDR3 is 15 residues. Germline loops: CDR1 SGHRS, CDR2 YFSETQ.